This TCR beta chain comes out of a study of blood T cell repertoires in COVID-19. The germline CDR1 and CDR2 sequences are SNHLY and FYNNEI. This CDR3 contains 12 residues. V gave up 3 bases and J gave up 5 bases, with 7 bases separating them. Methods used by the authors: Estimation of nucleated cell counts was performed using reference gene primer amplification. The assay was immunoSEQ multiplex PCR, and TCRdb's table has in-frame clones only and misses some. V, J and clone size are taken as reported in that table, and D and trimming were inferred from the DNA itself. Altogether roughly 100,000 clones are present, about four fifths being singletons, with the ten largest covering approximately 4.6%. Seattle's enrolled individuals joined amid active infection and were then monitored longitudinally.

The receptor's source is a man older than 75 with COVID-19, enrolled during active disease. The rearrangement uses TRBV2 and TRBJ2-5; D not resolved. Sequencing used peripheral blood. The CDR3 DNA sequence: TGTGCCAGCAGTGACACAGTGGAGACCCAGTACTTC. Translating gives CASSDTVETQYF. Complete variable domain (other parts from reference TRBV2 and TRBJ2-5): EPEVTQTPSHQVTQMGQEVILRCVPISNHLYFYWYRQILGQKVEFLVSFYNNEISEKSEIFDDQFSVERPDGSNFTLKIRSTKLEDSAMYFCASSDTVETQYFGPGTRLLVL.